The sequence of this TCR beta chain was determined in a study of blood T cell repertoires in COVID-19. Sequencing was performed with immunoSEQ multiplex PCR; in TCRdb, only in-frame clones are kept and a portion is missing. The sample carries roughly 330,000 clones, about 87% recorded once. Unmatched junction bases numbered 10, after V lost 7 bases and J lost 10 bases. The CDR3 has 14 residues. The germline CDR1 and CDR2 sequences are MNHEY and SVGAGI. Across fewer than 25 US areas, participants ranged in age from about 18 to 89 years. Before being deemed recovered, Cohort 3 donors had two negative PCRs, clearance, or symptom resolution.

This receptor was identified in a woman in her 30s who had recovered from COVID-19. The V call is TRBV6-5, the J call TRBJ1-6, with 7 bases identical to TRBD1. The sample consisted of PBMCs or T cells enriched from blood (not recorded which). The CDR3 region has the DNA TGTGCCAGCACCAACAGGGGCCTCGGCTCACCCCTCCACTTT. The encoded protein is CASTNRGLGSPLHF.